These T cell receptor beta chains were read from a single sample in a study of blood T cells in healthy people across ages. MiXCR, applied by TCRdb to the 5' RACE reads, yields one record per CDR3 protein. The sample carries 1.5 million to 2 million distinct CDR3 sequences, roughly a third recorded once. The specimen was blood. The receptors here all came from a woman aged 30 to 39 in good health. Both conserved end residues are part of each CDR3. Each record gives: D gene, J gene, clone size, V gene, CDR3 DNA, CDR3 protein. D genes are given only for firm matches. Clone sizes are given selectively: once, few, many, or a class where the clone is expanded.

D gene: -; J gene: TRBJ2-7; clone size: few; V gene: TRBV5-6; CDR3 DNA: TGTGCCAGCAGCTTAGTTGCTCGGCCGCACGAGCAGTACTTC; CDR3 protein: CASSLVARPHEQYF
D gene: TRBD2; J gene: TRBJ2-3; clone size: -; V gene: TRBV28; CDR3 DNA: TGTGCCAGCAGCCGTCGGGGGGACTACACAGATACGCAGTATTTT; CDR3 protein: CASSRRGDYTDTQYF
D gene: TRBD2; J gene: TRBJ2-1; clone size: few; V gene: TRBV4-2; CDR3 DNA: TGTGCCAGCAGCCAAGCGGGAGGGCCCGAGGTTATCAATGAGCAGTTCTTC; CDR3 protein: CASSQAGGPEVINEQFF
D gene: TRBD2; J gene: TRBJ2-1; clone size: few; V gene: TRBV11-2; CDR3 DNA: TGTGCCAGCAGCTCCCCATCCGGGACTAGCGGCCACAATGAGCAGTTCTTC; CDR3 protein: CASSSPSGTSGHNEQFF
D gene: TRBD1; J gene: TRBJ1-6; clone size: -; V gene: TRBV28; CDR3 DNA: TGTGCCAGCAGTCCTCACGGGACAGGGGGGTTAAGGCCCCTCCACTTT; CDR3 protein: CASSPHGTGGLRPLHF
D gene: -; J gene: TRBJ2-7; clone size: -; V gene: TRBV12-3/TRBV12-4; CDR3 DNA: TGTGCCAGCAGGGAGGGGCCGGGCGAGCAGTACTTC; CDR3 protein: CASREGPGEQYF
D gene: -; J gene: TRBJ1-2; clone size: once; V gene: TRBV27; CDR3 DNA: TGTGCCAGCAGTGAGGTGTGGTCAGGGCCGAATGGCTACACCTTC; CDR3 protein: CASSEVWSGPNGYTF
D gene: -; J gene: TRBJ2-4; clone size: few; V gene: TRBV5-1; CDR3 DNA: TGCGCCAGCAGCTACGACCCGGCGGGCAAAAACATTCAGTACTTC; CDR3 protein: CASSYDPAGKNIQYF
D gene: -; J gene: TRBJ2-3; clone size: -; V gene: TRBV10-3; CDR3 DNA: TGTGCCATCAGCCGCCGGGGGCTAAGCACAGATACGCAGTATTTT; CDR3 protein: CAISRRGLSTDTQYF
D gene: -; J gene: TRBJ2-1; clone size: -; V gene: TRBV7-9; CDR3 DNA: TGTGCCAGCAGCTTCGCGGACAGAGAGGAGCGGTTCTTC; CDR3 protein: CASSFADREERFF
D gene: -; J gene: TRBJ2-2; clone size: few; V gene: TRBV29-1; CDR3 DNA: TGCAGCGTTGGGAGCCCCGGGGAGCTGTTTTTT; CDR3 protein: CSVGSPGELFF
D gene: -; J gene: TRBJ1-1; clone size: -; V gene: TRBV7-9; CDR3 DNA: TGTGCCAGCAGCTTAGCGTCACAGAACCTTGAAGCTTTCTTT; CDR3 protein: CASSLASQNLEAFF
D gene: -; J gene: TRBJ2-3; clone size: -; V gene: TRBV20-1; CDR3 DNA: TGCAGTGCTAGACTCACTAGCACAGATACGCAGTATTTT; CDR3 protein: CSARLTSTDTQYF
D gene: -; J gene: TRBJ2-3; clone size: few; V gene: TRBV2; CDR3 DNA: TGTGCCAGCAGTGCGGACACTCCCGCCCCAGATACGCAGTATTTT; CDR3 protein: CASSADTPAPDTQYF
D gene: -; J gene: TRBJ2-1; clone size: -; V gene: TRBV6-2/TRBV6-3; CDR3 DNA: TGTGCCTGCAGTATAACCCCCGGACAACCCTACAATGAGCAGTTCTTC; CDR3 protein: CACSITPGQPYNEQFF
D gene: TRBD1; J gene: TRBJ1-2; clone size: -; V gene: TRBV27; CDR3 DNA: TGTGCCAGCTCGACAGGGAGAGGTAATGGCTACACCTTC; CDR3 protein: CASSTGRGNGYTF
D gene: TRBD1; J gene: TRBJ1-5; clone size: -; V gene: TRBV28; CDR3 DNA: TGTGCCAGCAGTTTTACTCTAGGGGCACGGACAGGGAGGGATAGCAATCAGCCCCAGCATTTT; CDR3 protein: CASSFTLGARTGRDSNQPQHF
D gene: TRBD2; J gene: TRBJ2-7; clone size: -; V gene: TRBV7-2; CDR3 DNA: TGTGCCAGCAGCCAACGACTAGCGGGGAGCTCCTACGAGCAGTACTTC; CDR3 protein: CASSQRLAGSSYEQYF
D gene: TRBD2; J gene: TRBJ2-3; clone size: -; V gene: TRBV29-1; CDR3 DNA: TGCAGTGCTACCGGGGGGTTGCAAGATACGCAGTATTTT; CDR3 protein: CSATGGLQDTQYF
D gene: -; J gene: TRBJ1-3; clone size: -; V gene: TRBV9; CDR3 DNA: TGTGCCAGCAGTGCCAGGGAGGGGTCTGGAAACACCATATATTTT; CDR3 protein: CASSAREGSGNTIYF
D gene: TRBD1; J gene: TRBJ2-5; clone size: few; V gene: TRBV18; CDR3 DNA: TGTGCCAGCTCACCGACAGGGGGTGTCGGGGAGACCCAGTACTTC; CDR3 protein: CASSPTGGVGETQYF
D gene: -; J gene: TRBJ2-7; clone size: -; V gene: TRBV27; CDR3 DNA: TGTGCCAGCAGATATACAGGGACCCTCGGCGAGCAGTACTTC; CDR3 protein: CASRYTGTLGEQYF
D gene: -; J gene: TRBJ2-7; clone size: -; V gene: TRBV5-4; CDR3 DNA: TGTGCCAGCAGCTTGGGGGGGCAGCTATCCTACGAGCAGTACTTC; CDR3 protein: CASSLGGQLSYEQYF
D gene: -; J gene: TRBJ2-1; clone size: -; V gene: TRBV20-1; CDR3 DNA: TGCAGTGCTAGTGGGGGGACAGACAACAATGAGCAGTTCTTC; CDR3 protein: CSASGGTDNNEQFF
D gene: TRBD2; J gene: TRBJ2-1; clone size: few; V gene: TRBV9; CDR3 DNA: TGTGCCAGCAGCCCCTTGGGCGGGGGGGCCTCCAATGAGCAGTTCTTC; CDR3 protein: CASSPLGGGASNEQFF